The T cell receptor (beta chain) described here comes from a study of T cell changes during pregnancy in multiple sclerosis. Germline CDR1 and CDR2: MGHRA and YSYEKL. The CDR3 runs 13 residues. With 1 base removed from V and 8 bases from J, the gap between germline ends came to 6 bases. Sequencing was performed with immunoSEQ multiplex PCR; in TCRdb, only in-frame clones are kept and a portion is missing. The sample has tens of thousands of clones; 85% to 95% are singletons. The source material was peripheral blood, sampled in the third trimester of pregnancy. The clonotype was recovered from a female donor in good health, enrolled as a control in a pregnancy study. The chain recombines TRBV4-1 with TRBJ1-6; D call uncertain. CDR3 coding DNA: TGCGCCAGCAGCCAAGGTGAGGATTCACCCCTCCACTTT. Translating gives CASSQGEDSPLHF.